The sequence of this T cell receptor beta chain was determined in a study of shared clonotypes between healthy human individuals. Findings and caveats of the study: What limited the represented genetic and exposure-history diversity was the small number of donors.

Clones were read by immunoSEQ multiplex PCR, and TCRdb kept only the in-frame ones, dropping some. The sample holds 2 million to 2.5 million clones, just under 95% seen once. The germline V gene encodes CDR1 MNHEY and CDR2 SVGAGI. The CDR3 is 15 residues long. V dropped 8 bases and J dropped 0 bases, with 14 bases sitting between them. On this clone: Its antigen is still unknown.

This sequence originates from a man aged 18 to 30 in good health. Some clones in this sample may be carry-over from other donors' samples. The rearrangement uses TRBV6-5 and TRBJ2-1; no clear D. Sequencing used naive CD4+ T cells from PBMCs. The sample's subset: CD45RA+ positively selected. This CDR3 reads CASSKASSSYNEQFF. CDR3 DNA: TGTGCCAGCTCTAAAGCGTCGAGCTCCTACAATGAGCAGTTCTTC.